These T cell receptor beta chains were read from a single sample in a study of T cell responses to AZD1222 COVID-19 vaccine. Sequencing was performed with immunoSEQ multiplex PCR; in TCRdb, only in-frame clones are kept and a portion is missing. The top ten hold 0.9% to 1.1% of the sample, which has approximately 220,000 clones, under 95% seen once. The specimen was peripheral blood, collected on day 0 of MenACWY control vaccination. These TCRs come from an adult in good health. CDR3s include the opening cysteine and the closing phenylalanine or tryptophan. A D gene is named only where the DNA matches it firmly. A row's size may be missing; if present it is once, few, many or a size class.

CDR3 DNA,CDR3 protein,J gene,D gene,V gene,clone size
TGCGCCAGCAGCCCGGGACAGACCAATCAGCCCCAGCATTTT,CASSPGQTNQPQHF,TRBJ1-5,TRBD1,TRBV4-1,-
TGTGCCAGCAGTACGACAGGGGCCGGGGAGCTGTTTTTT,CASSTTGAGELFF,TRBJ2-2,TRBD1,TRBV12-3/TRBV12-4,-
TGTGCCAGCAGTTACAGGACTAAGTGGAATGAGCAGTTCTTC,CASSYRTKWNEQFF,TRBJ2-1,-,TRBV6-5,once
TGTGCCAGCAGCCAAAAGGGGGGACGAGAGACCCAGTACTTC,CASSQKGGRETQYF,TRBJ2-5,-,TRBV3-1/TRBV3-2,-
TGTGCCAGCAGCCGAGCGCGGACTAGCTACACCTTC,CASSRARTSYTF,TRBJ1-2,-,TRBV5-6,-
TGTGCCAGCAGCCAAGGTATAGGGACGGTTGGAGCCATGAACACTGAAGCTTTCTTT,CASSQGIGTVGAMNTEAFF,TRBJ1-1,-,TRBV3-1/TRBV3-2,-
TGCGCCAGCAGCCAAGACTGGGAGAGTGGCTACACCTTC,CASSQDWESGYTF,TRBJ1-2,-,TRBV4-3,-
TGTGCCAGCTCACCTCAGGGAGGCAATCAGCCCCAGCATTTT,CASSPQGGNQPQHF,TRBJ1-5,-,TRBV18,-
TGTGCCAGCAGCTTTTTCGACAGGGGCTGGGGAAATTCACCCCTCCACTTT,CASSFFDRGWGNSPLHF,TRBJ1-6,TRBD1,TRBV7-6,once
TGTGCCAGCAGTTTCCTCCGGATGAACACTGAAGCTTTCTTT,CASSFLRMNTEAFF,TRBJ1-1,-,TRBV7-9,-
TGTGCCAGCAGTTACACCGGGACAGGGGGTGGCTACACCTTC,CASSYTGTGGGYTF,TRBJ1-2,TRBD1,TRBV6-2/TRBV6-3,-
TGTGCCTGGAGTACCGGTGGAAACACCATATATTTT,CAWSTGGNTIYF,TRBJ1-3,-,TRBV30,-
TGTGCCAGCAGTGACACCGCAAGCTCCTATAATTCACCCCTCCACTTT,CASSDTASSYNSPLHF,TRBJ1-6,-,TRBV25-1,-
TGTGCCAGCAGTTTACTAGCTGGAAACACCATATATTTT,CASSLLAGNTIYF,TRBJ1-3,-,TRBV28,-
TGTGCCAGCAGCCAAGAAAGCGGGGCACACTCCTACGAGCAGTACTTC,CASSQESGAHSYEQYF,TRBJ2-7,TRBD2,TRBV3-1/TRBV3-2,-
TGTGCCAGCAGCTTAGACAGGGTGGGCACCGGGGAGCTGTTTTTT,CASSLDRVGTGELFF,TRBJ2-2,-,TRBV7-8,-